This T cell receptor beta chain was profiled in a study of Graves' ophthalmopathy and Graves' hyperthyroidism. Study-level background: Peripheral blood was obtained at first diagnosis, ahead of any treatment.

RNA served as the template for amplifying TCR beta CDR3 regions. An initial RT-PCR round employing HTBI primers preceded a second-round multiplex PCR. One entry per CDR3 protein, called by TCRdb with MiXCR from the multiplex PCR reads. The sample holds approximately 500,000 distinct CDR3 sequences, 13% to 15% seen once. V dropped 1 base and J dropped 0 bases, with 13 bases sitting between them. This CDR3 is 17 amino acids long. Germline V lookup: CDR1 MNHNS, CDR2 SASEGT. This clonotype was seen ten or more times. The source material was blood. The receptor was isolated from a woman under 40 with Graves' ophthalmopathy. The genes are TRBV6-1 and TRBJ1-5; D is possibly TRBD1 (5 bases). CDR3 DNA sequence: TGTGCCAGCAGTGAAGAGGGGATAATTTATAGCAATCAGCCCCAGCATTTT. It translates to CASSEEGIIYSNQPQHF.